What follows describes a single TCR beta chain. Antigen unknown. The data belong to a study of T cell repertoires in cytomegalovirus infection. Study overall: Public TCR beta signatures were indicative of both CMV infection and a matching HLA type. Broader study findings: Carriage of CMV together with the relevant HLA was identifiable through cumulative public TCR beta family frequency.

J lost 3 bases, V lost 7 bases, and 10 bases had no gene match. CDR3 length: 14 amino acids. Germline V CDR1 and CDR2: SGDLS, YYNGEE. TCRdb reprocessed the reads via MiXCR and lists one record per CDR3 protein. The sample has some 920,000 distinct CDR3 sequences, roughly 30% seen once; the top ten hold 11% to 15%. The source material was cultured CD8+ T cells from PBMCs, sampled from culture after CMV antigen stimulation. This clonotype originated in a human donor in good health (CMV status not recorded). Some clones in this sample may be carry-over from other donors' samples. The V call is TRBV9, the J call TRBJ2-7, with TRBD2 matching over 7 bases. The CDR3 sequence: CASGGGGNVYEQYF. The CDR3 nucleotides are TGTGCCAGCGGGGGGGGAGGGAATGTCTACGAGCAGTACTTC. The full variable domain, in which reference TRBV9 and TRBJ2-7 provide the parts outside the CDR3, is DSGVTQTPKHLITATGQRVTLRCSPRSGDLSVYWYQQSLDQGLQFLIQYYNGEERAKGNILERFSAQQFPDLHSELNLSSLELGDSALYFCASGGGGNVYEQYFGPGTRLTVT.